Included here is one T cell receptor (beta chain) sequence, with context. Some clones are missing from TCRdb's copy, which holds only in-frame ones; the method was immunoSEQ multiplex PCR. The table lists tens of thousands of clones, 90% to 95% of them singletons. Germline V CDR1 and CDR2: SGHRS, YFSETQ. V was shortened by 0 bases and J by 0 bases, with 13 bases between the two germline ends. This CDR3 comprises 17 residues. The data originate from a study of T cell changes during pregnancy in multiple sclerosis. The sample was peripheral blood, taken in the third trimester of pregnancy. This TCR was recovered from a female donor with multiple sclerosis, enrolled in a pregnancy study. This sequence joins TRBV5-1 and TRBJ1-3, with a possible D match to TRBD1 (5 bases). CDR3 protein: CASSLGKSGLSGNTIYF. CDR3 in DNA: TGCGCCAGCAGCTTGGGGAAGTCAGGGCTCTCTGGAAACACCATATATTTT.